Listed below are T cell receptor beta chains from one sample, sequenced in a study of blood T cells in healthy people across ages. TCRdb re-called the 5' RACE reads through MiXCR, storing one row per CDR3 protein. The sample has under 950,000 distinct CDR3 sequences, 22% seen once. The sequenced material came from blood. Receptor source: a man aged 65-85 years in good health. Each CDR3 is given with its conserved first and last residue. A D gene is named only where the DNA matches it firmly. Size values are once, few and many counts, or a class for expanded clones, and some rows have none.

j_call,v_call,d_call,clone_size,cdr3_nt,cdr3_aa
TRBJ2-3,TRBV7-3,.,few,TGTGCCAGCAGCCCAACCCACGGCTCAGATACGCAGTATTTT,CASSPTHGSDTQYF
TRBJ2-5,TRBV5-1,.,few,TGCGCCAGCAGCTTGGAGCCATGGGAGCAGTACTTC,CASSLEPWEQYF
TRBJ1-1,TRBV5-1,.,.,TGCGCCAGCAGCTCCCTGATAGATGGACAGCCAAACACTGAAGCTTTCTTT,CASSSLIDGQPNTEAFF
TRBJ2-2,TRBV7-2,TRBD1,few,TGTGCCAGCAGCTTAGATCGGGGGACAGGGGGCTTCGGGGAGCTGTTTTTT,CASSLDRGTGGFGELFF
TRBJ1-4,TRBV4-3,TRBD1,.,TGCGCCAGCAGCCAAGCGGGACAGGGGGTCGCTAATGAAAAACTGTTTTTT,CASSQAGQGVANEKLFF
TRBJ2-5,TRBV29-1,TRBD2,.,TGCAGCGTTGAGCTAGCGGGAGCTTTTGAGACCCAGTACTTC,CSVELAGAFETQYF
TRBJ1-4,TRBV6-6,.,few,TGTGCCAGCAGTACAGGAGAAAAACTGTTTTTT,CASSTGEKLFF
TRBJ2-1,TRBV12-3/TRBV12-4,.,many,TGTGCCAGCAGTTCACAACAGGGAAATGAGCAGTTCTTC,CASSSQQGNEQFF
TRBJ2-1,TRBV3-1,.,.,TGTGCCAGCAGCCAAATCCTAGGGGGTCAGAATGAGCAGTTCTTC,CASSQILGGQNEQFF
TRBJ2-4,TRBV6-1,.,.,TGTGCCAGCAGTGAAGCGCTCGGAGGAGACAAAAACATTCAGTACTTC,CASSEALGGDKNIQYF
TRBJ2-1,TRBV20-1,TRBD2,.,TGCAGTGCTAGAATGGGACTAGCGGTCTCCTACAATGAGCAGTTCTTC,CSARMGLAVSYNEQFF
TRBJ1-1,TRBV7-2,.,few,TGTGCCAGCAGCTTTTCGACGGGGCGGACTGAAGCTTTCTTT,CASSFSTGRTEAFF
TRBJ2-1,TRBV15,.,.,TGTGCCACCAGCAGATGGGGCTCCTACAATGAGCAGTTCTTC,CATSRWGSYNEQFF
TRBJ2-3,TRBV2,TRBD2,.,TGTGCCAGCAGTGAAGGACTAGCGGGAGGAGTTACGCAGTATTTT,CASSEGLAGGVTQYF
TRBJ1-2,TRBV7-2,.,few,TGTGCCAGCAGAGGGGGATGGGGTGGTGGCTACACCTTC,CASRGGWGGGYTF
TRBJ2-1,TRBV18,TRBD1,.,TGTGCCAGCTCACACGACAGGGGGTCTAATGGTGAGCAGTTCTTC,CASSHDRGSNGEQFF
TRBJ1-2,TRBV6-1,TRBD1,few,TGTGCCAGCAGCCGGATTTTGGGACAGGGGGACCTACCCTATGGCTACACCTTC,CASSRILGQGDLPYGYTF
TRBJ1-6,TRBV11-1,TRBD1,.,TGTGCCAGCAGCTTAGTCCCGAACAGGGGTAAGGAATCCTATAATTCACCCCTCCACTTT,CASSLVPNRGKESYNSPLHF
TRBJ2-7,TRBV3-1,TRBD1,.,TGTGCCAGCAGCCAGGGGACAGTTGACGAGCAGTACTTC,CASSQGTVDEQYF
TRBJ1-5,TRBV20-1,.,few,TGCAGTGCTAGGGGGTCTTATTCAACTTACAATCAGCCCCAGCATTTT,CSARGSYSTYNQPQHF
TRBJ2-1,TRBV10-3,.,.,TGTGCCATCGGCTTCGGTGAGCAGTTCTTC,CAIGFGEQFF
TRBJ1-5,TRBV20-1,TRBD1,.,TGCAGTGCTAGAGACGGTGCAGGGGGCAATCAGTCCCAGCATTTT,CSARDGAGGNQSQHF
TRBJ2-3,TRBV20-1,.,many,TGCAGTGCCACGGGGGGCGGTTTCACAGATACGCAGTATTTT,CSATGGGFTDTQYF
TRBJ2-5,TRBV7-2,.,.,TGTGCCAGCAGCTTAGGGGGCCGACGGGGGCAGTACTTC,CASSLGGRRGQYF
TRBJ2-3,TRBV12-3/TRBV12-4,TRBD2,few,TGTGCCAGCACCTCTAGCGGGAGAGATACAACAGATACGCAGTATTTT,CASTSSGRDTTDTQYF
TRBJ1-2,TRBV15,TRBD1,few,TGTGCCACCAGCAGAGATCGGACAGGGGACTATGGCTACACCTTC,CATSRDRTGDYGYTF
TRBJ2-1,TRBV7-9,.,.,TGTGCCAGCAGCTTAGGTCTTTTAGACTCTTACAATGAGCAGTTCTTC,CASSLGLLDSYNEQFF
TRBJ2-3,TRBV2,TRBD2,.,TGTGCCAGCAGTGAGAGAGCGGGGGGCGGCACAGATACGCAGTATTTT,CASSERAGGGTDTQYF
TRBJ2-2,TRBV2,.,few,TGTGCCAGCAGTGTTCGCAGCTCGAACACCGGGGAGCTGTTTTTT,CASSVRSSNTGELFF
TRBJ1-4,TRBV6-5,.,few,TGTGCCAGCAGCGCGACCCATTTGAGTGAAAAACTGTTTTTT,CASSATHLSEKLFF
TRBJ2-3,TRBV11-3,.,few,TGTGCCAGCAGCTTAGTTGGGTATTACCGCACAGATACGCAGTATTTT,CASSLVGYYRTDTQYF
TRBJ1-5,TRBV27,TRBD1,few,TGTGCCAGCCGGGACAGGGGGGGATATAGCAATCAGCCCCAGCATTTT,CASRDRGGYSNQPQHF
TRBJ2-5,TRBV20-1,TRBD2,.,TGCTCCCTCCTGGGGGGAGGGTTTTTTTCAGAGACCCAGTACTTC,CSLLGGGFFSETQYF
TRBJ1-6,TRBV3-1,.,.,TGTGCCAGCAGCCCCCAGGACAGCCAAAATTCACCCCTCCACTTT,CASSPQDSQNSPLHF
TRBJ1-1,TRBV12-3/TRBV12-4,.,once,TGTGCCAGCAGCCTGATTGGGTTTGACACTGAAGCTTTCTTT,CASSLIGFDTEAFF
TRBJ1-6,TRBV20-1,TRBD1,.,TGCAGTGCAGACAGGGGGTTCAATTCACCCCTCCACTTT,CSADRGFNSPLHF
TRBJ1-1,TRBV28,.,few,TGTGCCAGCAGACTCGGGACTCCGAAAGTGAGAACTGAAGCTTTCTTT,CASRLGTPKVRTEAFF
TRBJ2-2,TRBV20-1,.,few,TGCAGTGCTAGATCTTCCTCGGGCCGTACCGGGGAGCTGTTTTTT,CSARSSSGRTGELFF
TRBJ2-5,TRBV20-1,TRBD2,few,TGCAGTGCTCATGCGAACCCGGGACTAGCGGGAGGGAGGAAAGAGACCCAGTACTTC,CSAHANPGLAGGRKETQYF
TRBJ2-1,TRBV4-2,TRBD2,.,TGTGCCAGCAGCCAAATAGCGGGAGACAATGAGCAGTTCTTC,CASSQIAGDNEQFF
TRBJ2-2,TRBV6-2/TRBV6-3,.,.,TGTGCCACCAATCAGGCGGTGAACACCGGGGAGCTGTTTTTT,CATNQAVNTGELFF
TRBJ2-5,TRBV30,.,many,TGTGCCTGGAGTTTAGGTTTTGGGAACCAAGAGACCCAGTACTTC,CAWSLGFGNQETQYF